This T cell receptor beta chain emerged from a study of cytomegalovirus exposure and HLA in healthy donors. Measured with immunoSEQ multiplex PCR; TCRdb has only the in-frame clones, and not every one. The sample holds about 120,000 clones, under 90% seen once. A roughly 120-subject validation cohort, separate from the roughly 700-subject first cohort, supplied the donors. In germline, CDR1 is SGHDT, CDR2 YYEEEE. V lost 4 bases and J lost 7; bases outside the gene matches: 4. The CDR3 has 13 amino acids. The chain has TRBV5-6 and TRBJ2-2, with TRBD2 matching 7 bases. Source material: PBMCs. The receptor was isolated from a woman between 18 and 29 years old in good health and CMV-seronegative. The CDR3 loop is CASSPGLDGELFF. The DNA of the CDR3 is TGTGCCAGCAGCCCAGGACTAGACGGGGAGCTGTTTTTT.